Listed below are T cell receptor beta chains from one sample, sequenced in a study of cytomegalovirus exposure and HLA in healthy donors. Here immunoSEQ multiplex PCR was the method, and the copy in TCRdb shows in-frame clones only, minus some. Among approximately 100,000 clones listed, around 72% were seen once. The sequencing sample was made of PBMCs. These TCRs come from a man between 18 and 29 years old in good health and CMV-seropositive. CDR3s leave out the opening cysteine and the closing phenylalanine or tryptophan. Each record gives: V gene, J gene, CDR3 protein.

V gene: TRBV6-4; J gene: TRBJ2-7; CDR3 protein: ASSPTGNSYEQY
V gene: TRBV9; J gene: TRBJ2-7; CDR3 protein: ASSVDGTGLYEQY
V gene: TRBV6-1; J gene: TRBJ1-2; CDR3 protein: ASSEGGQKNYGYT
V gene: TRBV9; J gene: TRBJ1-2; CDR3 protein: ASSATIVANYGYT
V gene: TRBV5-1; J gene: TRBJ2-5; CDR3 protein: ASSARVETQY
V gene: TRBV4-2; J gene: TRBJ1-1; CDR3 protein: ASRRGRTEAF
V gene: TRBV7-9; J gene: TRBJ1-3; CDR3 protein: ASPFGNTIY
V gene: TRBV27; J gene: TRBJ2-7; CDR3 protein: ASSLDRAAYEQY
V gene: TRBV4-2; J gene: TRBJ2-2; CDR3 protein: ASSQVRGLNTGELF
V gene: TRBV11-2; J gene: TRBJ2-7; CDR3 protein: ASSLVPLAGDPYEQY
V gene: TRBV4-1; J gene: .; CDR3 protein: ASSQTGSPTYEQY
V gene: TRBV5-1; J gene: TRBJ2-1; CDR3 protein: ASSLAGTAAATNYNEQF
V gene: TRBV9; J gene: TRBJ2-7; CDR3 protein: ASSPRGAGEQY
V gene: TRBV4-1; J gene: TRBJ1-1; CDR3 protein: ASSLGGNTEAF
V gene: TRBV11-2; J gene: TRBJ1-2; CDR3 protein: ASSLGTGSGYT
V gene: TRBV4-1; J gene: TRBJ2-7; CDR3 protein: ASSQVAGGIISYEQY
V gene: TRBV28; J gene: TRBJ1-2; CDR3 protein: ASSLSDPGQGRGYT
V gene: TRBV7-8; J gene: TRBJ2-7; CDR3 protein: ASSLRTGENYEQY
V gene: TRBV5-1; J gene: TRBJ2-5; CDR3 protein: ASSLDPPGAQY
V gene: TRBV18; J gene: TRBJ2-5; CDR3 protein: ASSPPWREETQY
V gene: TRBV5-8; J gene: TRBJ1-2; CDR3 protein: ASAGGGDYGYT
V gene: TRBV7-9; J gene: TRBJ2-1; CDR3 protein: ASLRDYNEQF
V gene: TRBV15; J gene: TRBJ2-3; CDR3 protein: ATSKTSGGSANTDTQY
V gene: TRBV5-1; J gene: TRBJ2-7; CDR3 protein: ASSPGMSITYEQY
V gene: TRBV7-9; J gene: TRBJ1-1; CDR3 protein: ASSPDGGSSEAF
V gene: TRBV5-6; J gene: TRBJ2-2; CDR3 protein: ASSRQTGELF
V gene: TRBV27; J gene: TRBJ1-4; CDR3 protein: ASSLRTSNEKLF
V gene: TRBV25-1; J gene: TRBJ2-7; CDR3 protein: ASSGTGRYEQY
V gene: TRBV7-9; J gene: TRBJ1-2; CDR3 protein: ASSPPGGPVYGYT
V gene: TRBV30; J gene: TRBJ1-1; CDR3 protein: AWSVGTGNTEAF
V gene: TRBV27; J gene: TRBJ1-2; CDR3 protein: ASSLSNRVDYGYT
V gene: TRBV29-1; J gene: TRBJ2-1; CDR3 protein: SVVGLAGGLYNEQF
V gene: TRBV6-1; J gene: TRBJ2-3; CDR3 protein: ASSGGTTFTDTQY
V gene: TRBV6-5; J gene: TRBJ1-1; CDR3 protein: ASRQGGMTEAF
V gene: TRBV21-1; J gene: TRBJ2-3; CDR3 protein: ASSKMEADTQY
V gene: TRBV5-1; J gene: TRBJ1-1; CDR3 protein: ASSLHSAAEAF
V gene: TRBV30; J gene: .; CDR3 protein: AWSVKFGDSYYEQY
V gene: TRBV5-6; J gene: TRBJ1-1; CDR3 protein: ASSPAERLNTEAF
V gene: TRBV19; J gene: TRBJ2-1; CDR3 protein: ASTPPGTGGRNEQF
V gene: TRBV7-9; J gene: TRBJ1-2; CDR3 protein: ASRQNRGFGYT
V gene: TRBV28; J gene: TRBJ1-3; CDR3 protein: ASSTTLGQRYSGNTIY
V gene: TRBV5-6; J gene: TRBJ1-2; CDR3 protein: ATNRANYGYT